A selection of T cell receptor beta chains follows, all from one sample in a study of Tregs in tolerant kidney transplant recipients. Measured with immunoSEQ multiplex PCR; TCRdb has only the in-frame clones, and not every one. This sample has more than 12,000 clones; about 80% occur once, and the top ten carry approximately 2%. This specimen consisted of Tregs from blood, obtained before the transplant. The receptors come from a human donor who received a combined kidney and bone marrow transplant. The CDR3 runs from the conserved cysteine through the conserved F or W. D genes are given only for firm matches. Size values are once, few and many counts, or a class for expanded clones, and some rows have none.

size: -
J: TRBJ1-3
V: TRBV11-2
D: TRBD1
DNA: TGTGCCAGCAGCTTAGAACCCAGGGGGCTAGGAAACACCATATATTTT
CDR3: CASSLEPRGLGNTIYF

size: -
J: TRBJ2-5
V: TRBV11-2
D: -
DNA: TGTGCCAGCAGCTTAGTATCCGCGGGGGCGGAGACCCAGTACTTC
CDR3: CASSLVSAGAETQYF

size: once
J: TRBJ2-1
V: TRBV2
D: -
DNA: TGTGCCAGCAGTGAAGTAGCGGAATACAATGAGCAGTTCTTC
CDR3: CASSEVAEYNEQFF

size: few
J: TRBJ2-2
V: TRBV7-9
D: -
DNA: TGTGCCAGCAGCTCCGGACAGATGAACACCGGGGAGCTGTTTTTT
CDR3: CASSSGQMNTGELFF

size: -
J: TRBJ2-4
V: TRBV5-4
D: TRBD1
DNA: TGTGCCAGCAGCTTGTCCGGGGCAGGGGGAAACATTCAGTACTTC
CDR3: CASSLSGAGGNIQYF

size: -
J: TRBJ1-2
V: TRBV30
D: -
DNA: TGTGCCTGGAGTCCCCGCAGGGATAGTGGCTACACCTTC
CDR3: CAWSPRRDSGYTF

size: -
J: TRBJ2-1
V: TRBV6-5
D: -
DNA: TGTGCCAGCAGTTACGGGGACAACTCCTACAATGAGCAGTTCTTC
CDR3: CASSYGDNSYNEQFF

size: -
J: TRBJ2-7
V: TRBV2
D: -
DNA: TGTGCCAGCAGTCCCCGGACATTCAGACTCTACGAGCAGTACTTC
CDR3: CASSPRTFRLYEQYF

size: -
J: TRBJ2-2
V: TRBV27
D: TRBD2
DNA: TGTGCCAGCCGCCTGGCGGGGGGCCGGTGGCTGTTTTTT
CDR3: CASRLAGGRWLFF

size: once
J: TRBJ2-1
V: TRBV5-1
D: -
DNA: TGCGCCAGCAGCCAGGGGCTGTACAATGAGCAGTTCTTC
CDR3: CASSQGLYNEQFF

size: -
J: TRBJ1-1
V: TRBV5-4
D: -
DNA: TGTGCCAGCAGCGTTTCCCCGTCGAACACTGAAGCTTTCTTT
CDR3: CASSVSPSNTEAFF

size: -
J: TRBJ1-4
V: TRBV11-2
D: -
DNA: TGTGCCAGCAGCCTTGACGCGGGTAATGAAAAACTGTTTTTT
CDR3: CASSLDAGNEKLFF

size: -
J: TRBJ1-2
V: TRBV19
D: -
DNA: TGTGCCAGTAGTGATGCGGAGCTACTATGGGGCTACACCTTC
CDR3: CASSDAELLWGYTF